This entry lists 5 T cell receptor beta chains sequenced from one sample in a study of T cell responses to AZD1222 COVID-19 vaccine. The method was immunoSEQ multiplex PCR; TCRdb's version includes in-frame clones alone and lacks a portion of them. The data hold about 130,000 clones, with about 91% observed a single time. This specimen consisted of peripheral blood, obtained 28 days after the second AZD1222 dose. The receptors here all came from an adult who received the AZD1222 COVID-19 vaccine.

The chain is built from TRBV9 and TRBJ1-2; TRBD1 agrees at 7 bases. The CDR3 consists of 15 residues. The germline CDR1 and CDR2 sequences are SGDLS and YYNGEE. After removal of 2 bases from V and 0 bases from J, the junction contained 4 bases not matched to a gene. CDR3: CASSVTGRANYGYTF. Written as DNA, the CDR3 is TGTGCCAGCAGCGTGACAGGGAGAGCTAACTATGGCTACACCTTC.

This chain joins TRBV7-9 and TRBJ2-3; 12 bases fit TRBD2. CDR3 length: 17 amino acids. Germline V gene data show CDR1 as SEHNR and CDR2 as FQNEAQ (reference sequence). Germline trimming cut 5 bases from V and 2 bases from J; bases unmatched to any gene: 8. CDR3 residues: CASSQGTSGFYTDTQYF. As DNA, the CDR3 is TGTGCCAGCAGCCAAGGGACTAGCGGGTTCTACACAGATACGCAGTATTTT.

In its sample, this clone was seen a few times. The chain combines TRBV30 with TRBJ1-5; D perhaps matches TRBD1 (5 bases). V dropped 0 bases and J dropped 0 bases, with 15 bases sitting between them. Germline V gene lookup returns CDR1 GTSNPN and CDR2 SVGIG (reference sequence). This CDR3 contains 17 residues. The CDR3 spells CAWSVLPGGVSNQPQHF. The CDR3 coding sequence is TGTGCCTGGAGTGTATTGCCTGGAGGGGTTAGCAATCAGCCCCAGCATTTT.

This chain links TRBV6-1 with TRBJ1-1; no definite D call. The V gene lost 0 bases and the J gene lost 3 bases, with 5 bases spanning the gap. The CDR3 has 13 amino acids. In germline, CDR1 is MNHNS, CDR2 SASEGT. The CDR3 DNA is TGTGCCAGCAGTGAAGCCCATTACACTGAAGCTTTCTTT. It codes for CASSEAHYTEAFF.

The rearrangement uses TRBV7-9 and TRBJ1-2, with D possibly TRBD1 on 5 matching bases. From germline, CDR1 is SEHNR and CDR2 FQNEAQ (reference sequence). V dropped 0 bases and J dropped 1 base, with 18 bases sitting between them. The CDR3 consists of 18 residues. CDR3 sequence reads: CASSLAILGTGGNYGYTF. The CDR3 DNA reads TGTGCCAGCAGCTTAGCCATCCTAGGGACGGGGGGTAACTATGGCTACACCTTC.